Below, 9 T cell receptor beta chains from the same sample are listed, as sequenced in a study of low-dose radiotherapy and immunotherapy resistance in tumors. Documented time point: before trial treatment. cDNA synthesis used a TRAV/TRBV-specific primer set for both chains. A constant-region primer paired with the V-primer adapter amplified TCRs over about 19 PCR cycles. TCRdb reprocessed the reads via MiXCR and lists one record per CDR3 protein. The sample lists around 76,000 distinct CDR3 sequences; about a third were seen once. The sample consisted of PBMCs, taken before treatment. The source is a female donor with ovarian cancer.

This clonotype appeared many times. The V gene is TRBV24-1, the J gene TRBJ2-2, with D perhaps matching TRBD1 (6 bases). V was shortened by 0 bases and J by 4 bases, with 17 bases between the two germline ends. CDR3 length: 18 amino acids. CDR1 and CDR2 from the germline V gene are KGHDR and SFDVKD. CDR3 sequence (DNA): TGTGCCACCAGTGATTTGCCCACAGGGATCTCGGGCACCGGGGAGCTGTTTTTT. Translating it yields CATSDLPTGISGTGELFF.

This clonotype has ten or more counts. The rearrangement links TRBV7-2 to TRBJ2-2; the match to TRBD2 covers 7 bases. Germline trimming cut 2 bases from V and 8 bases from J; bases unmatched to any gene: 8. Per germline, CDR1 SGHTA and CDR2 FQGNSA. The CDR3 length is 15 residues. The CDR3 DNA is TGTGCCAGCAGCTTACAACGGGGGGTGCAAGGGGAGCTGTTTTTT. It yields the protein CASSLQRGVQGELFF.

Notes on this clonotype: This sequence may be a read error, since a much larger clone differs from it by one base. The chain joins TRBV5-3 to TRBJ2-6; D is ambiguous. TRBV5-3 is identified as an open reading frame with a role that is uncertain. The CDR3 is 13 amino acids. The CDR3 DNA reads TGTGCCAGCAGCTCCCCTGGGGCCAACGTCCTGACTTTC. Translated: CASSSPGANVLTF.

With respect to this clonotype: A far larger clone is one base from this, pointing to a likely read error. The chain joins TRBV5-1 to TRBJ2-7; 11 bases agree with TRBD1. V lost 6 bases and J lost 7; bases outside the gene matches: 9. This CDR3 has 14 amino acids. Germline loops: CDR1 SGHRS, CDR2 YFSETQ. The CDR3 loop reads CASTLRTGGNEQYF. The CDR3 DNA is TGCGCCAGCACCCTTAGGACAGGGGGCAATGAGCAGTACTTC.

In this sample, this clonotype turned up many times. This sequence joins TRBV6-2 or TRBV6-3 and TRBJ1-5; tentative D call: TRBD1 (5 bases). Trimming shortened V by 6 bases and J by 5 bases, and 20 bases separated the two germline ends. CDR3 size: 16 residues. From germline, CDR1 is MNHEY and CDR2 SVGEGT. CDR3 in amino acids: CASRLGRRDPDQPQHF. DNA of the CDR3: TGTGCCAGCAGACTGGGCCGAAGGGACCCCGATCAGCCCCAGCATTTT.

The gene calls are TRBV10-2 and TRBJ1-5; tentatively, D is TRBD1 (5 bases). Germline V gene sequence: CDR1 WSHSY, CDR2 SAAADI. The CDR3 totals 13 residues. V lost 7 bases to trimming and J lost 3 bases, with 10 bases between them. For the CDR3, the DNA is TGCGCCAGCACCGGGGCCGTCAATCAGCCCCAGCATTTT. Protein product: CASTGAVNQPQHF.

This clonotype was seen just once. The chain joins TRBV19 to TRBJ2-3; D call uncertain. V shed 6 bases and J shed 5 bases, with 12 bases lying between them. The CDR3 is 13 amino acids. CDR1 and CDR2 (germline): LNHDA, SQIVND (reference sequence). The CDR3: CASSSDWGDTQYF. The CDR3 nucleotides read TGTGCCAGTAGCTCCGACTGGGGAGATACGCAGTATTTT.

The V and J genes are TRBV5-1 and TRBJ2-1; no firm D call. The ends were cut back, 0 bases at V and 3 bases at J, with 13 bases in the middle. The germline V gene has CDR1 SGHRS and CDR2 YFSETQ. The CDR3 is 16 amino acids. CDR3 amino acids: CASSLGSSGYYNEQFF. CDR3 coding DNA: TGCGCCAGCAGCTTGGGTTCCTCAGGTTACTACAATGAGCAGTTCTTC.

This clonotype was seen ten or more times. The chain has TRBV7-6 and TRBJ2-1; D possibly corresponds to TRBD2 (5 bases). The V gene lost 0 bases and the J gene lost 1 base, with 10 bases spanning the gap. Germline CDR1 and CDR2: SGHVS and FNYEAQ. The CDR3 runs 16 residues. CDR3 in DNA: TGTGCCAGCAGCTTAGCCTCCGGCGGGTCCTACAATGAGCAGTTCTTC. Amino acid sequence: CASSLASGGSYNEQFF.